The 13 T cell receptor beta chains below come from one sample, sequenced in a study of cytomegalovirus exposure and HLA in healthy donors. The protocol was immunoSEQ multiplex PCR, while the TCRdb copy is restricted to in-frame clones and leaves out a portion. Among 120,000 to 150,000 clones, 87% were seen once, and the ten largest hold 4.5%. Source material: PBMCs. These receptors all stem from a man aged 18 to 30 in good health and CMV-seropositive.

This chain connects TRBV27 to TRBJ1-6; TRBD1 matches at 8 bases. Germline V gene lookup returns CDR1 MNHEY and CDR2 SMNVEV (reference sequence). The CDR3 spans 18 residues. V lost 6 bases, J lost 4 bases, and 14 bases stayed unmatched. The CDR3 here is CASSWTGSIEGYNSPLHF. The CDR3 coding sequence is TGTGCCAGCAGCTGGACAGGGAGCATTGAAGGTTATAATTCACCCCTCCACTTT.

The V and J genes are TRBV5-1 and TRBJ2-1; 7 bases are shared with TRBD1. The CDR3 contains 16 residues. After removal of 4 bases from V and 8 bases from J, the junction contained 15 bases not matched to a gene. Germline CDR1 reads SGHRS; CDR2 reads YFSETQ. The CDR3 here is CASSPPYDRELDEQFF. In DNA, the CDR3 is TGCGCCAGCAGCCCACCCTACGACAGGGAATTGGATGAGCAGTTCTTC.

The V call is TRBV9, the J call TRBJ1-1; TRBD1 matches 7 bases. V lost 2 bases to trimming and J lost 4 bases; unmatched junction nucleotides: 14. The CDR3 extends over 17 amino acids. The V gene's germline CDR1 is SGDLS and CDR2 YYNGEE. The CDR3 sequence is CASSVRDSTFFTTEAFF. The DNA of the CDR3 is TGTGCCAGCAGCGTCCGGGACAGCACCTTCTTTACCACTGAAGCTTTCTTT.

The rearrangement joins TRBV9 to TRBJ2-3; 9 bases fit TRBD2. The germline CDR1 and CDR2 sequences are SGDLS and YYNGEE. CDR3 length equals 13 residues. Unmatched junction bases numbered 2, after V lost 7 bases and J lost 2 bases. CDR3 DNA: TGTGCCAGCCAGCGGGGGGCCACAGATACGCAGTATTTT. Amino acid sequence: CASQRGATDTQYF.

This sequence joins TRBV28 and TRBJ2-7, with 8 nucleotides matching TRBD1. Trimming cost V 6 bases and J 1 base; bases outside gene matches: 2. CDR3 length: 13 residues. CDR1 is MDHEN and CDR2 is SYDVKM in the germline V gene. The CDR3 DNA sequence: TGTGCCAGCAGGGGACAGGTATCCTACGAGCAGTACTTC. It specifies CASRGQVSYEQYF. The variable domain in full, with the rest retrieved from reference TRBV28 and TRBJ2-7, is DVKVTQSSRYLVKRTGEKVFLECVQDMDHENMFWYRQDPGLGLRLIYFSYDVKMKEKGDIPEGYSVSREKKERFSLILESASTNQTSMYLCASRGQVSYEQYFGPGTRLTVT.

This chain uses TRBV6-4 with TRBJ2-1; TRBD2 agrees at 9 bases. The trim removed 0 bases at V and 5 bases at J, leaving 2 bases unmatched. Per germline, CDR1 MRHNA and CDR2 SNTAGT. The CDR3 spans 15 residues. The CDR3, as DNA: TGTGCCAGCAGTGACTCGACTAGCGGCCACAATGAGCAGTTCTTC. Translating it yields CASSDSTSGHNEQFF.

This chain connects TRBV7-9 to TRBJ2-7; TRBD2 agrees at 7 bases. The germline gives CDR1 SEHNR, CDR2 FQNEAQ (reference sequence). The trim removed 4 bases at V and 6 bases at J, leaving 3 bases unmatched. The length of the CDR3 is 12 residues. CDR3 sequence (DNA): TGTGCCAGCAGCTGGCGGGGGAGCGAGCAGTACTTC. It encodes CASSWRGSEQYF. Combining the CDR3 with reference TRBV7-9 and TRBJ2-7 gives the whole variable domain DTGVSQNPRHKITKRGQNVTFRCDPISEHNRLYWYRQTLGQGPEFLTYFQNEAQLEKSRLLSDRFSAERPKGSFSTLEIQRTEQGDSAMYLCASSWRGSEQYFGPGTRLTVT.

For this clone: At the DNA level, this CDR3 is encoded by other sequences in the same sample as well. The chain is built from TRBV19 and TRBJ2-7; 11 bases match TRBD2. There are 14 residues in the CDR3. Germline CDR1 LNHDA, CDR2 SQIVND (reference sequence). V gave up 3 bases and J gave up 3 bases; unmatched junction bases: 1. The CDR3 loop is CASSITSGSYEQYF. The CDR3, as DNA: TGTGCCAGTAGTATCACTAGCGGGAGCTACGAGCAGTACTTC. Looking up the rest from reference TRBV19 and TRBJ2-7 gives the full variable domain: DGGITQSPKYLFRKEGQNVTLSCEQNLNHDAMYWYRQDPGQGLRLIYYSQIVNDFQKGDIAEGYSVSREKKESFPLTVTSAQKNPTAFYLCASSITSGSYEQYFGPGTRLTVT.

This chain uses TRBV6-6 with TRBJ1-2; TRBD1 agrees at 8 bases. CDR3 length: 14 amino acids. After removal of 8 bases from V and 0 bases from J, the junction contained 5 bases not matched to a gene. Germline-derived CDR1 and CDR2 are MNHNY and SVGAGI (reference sequence). In DNA, the CDR3 is TGTGCCAGCGGACAGGGCGCCACTAACTATGGCTACACCTTC. Amino acid sequence: CASGQGATNYGYTF.

The J gene is TRBJ2-1, the V gene TRBV29-1; D is uncertain. Trimming removed 5 bases from V and 0 bases from J, with 8 bases in between. This CDR3 has 13 residues. Germline V gives CDR1 SQVTM, CDR2 ANQGSEA. CDR3 loop: CSVYPGSYNEQFF. The DNA for the CDR3 is TGCAGCGTTTACCCCGGCTCCTACAATGAGCAGTTCTTC.

This clone was found once. This rearrangement joins TRBV6-4 to TRBJ2-1; D may be TRBD1 (5 bases). The length of the CDR3 is 15 residues. Per the germline V gene, CDR1 is MRHNA and CDR2 is SNTAGT. V lost 2 bases and J lost 7, with 15 bases in between. Here the CDR3 DNA reads TGTGCCAGCAGTGACGATCCAGGGTCAGGGAATGAGCAGTTCTTC. It translates to CASSDDPGSGNEQFF.

This chain links TRBV12-5 with TRBJ2-1; the D gene is possibly TRBD2 (6 bases). The CDR3 length is 16 residues. Germline assignment: CDR1 LGHNT and CDR2 FRNRAP. Trimming left V 0 bases short and J 8 bases short, with 17 bases between. CDR3 DNA: TGTGCTAGTGGTTTGGTACAAGGCGGGACTGTGGATGAGCAGTTCTTC. This encodes CASGLVQGGTVDEQFF.

V gene TRBV30 combines with J gene TRBJ2-3; possibly TRBD2 for D (7 bases). Trimming took off 3 bases at V and 3 bases at J, with 13 bases between the two ends. Germline CDR1 reads GTSNPN; CDR2 reads SVGIG (reference sequence). CDR3 length: 14 residues. CDR3 nucleotide sequence: TGTGCCTGGAGGGCGGGGGCCGGGACAGATACGCAGTATTTT. This codes for CAWRAGAGTDTQYF.